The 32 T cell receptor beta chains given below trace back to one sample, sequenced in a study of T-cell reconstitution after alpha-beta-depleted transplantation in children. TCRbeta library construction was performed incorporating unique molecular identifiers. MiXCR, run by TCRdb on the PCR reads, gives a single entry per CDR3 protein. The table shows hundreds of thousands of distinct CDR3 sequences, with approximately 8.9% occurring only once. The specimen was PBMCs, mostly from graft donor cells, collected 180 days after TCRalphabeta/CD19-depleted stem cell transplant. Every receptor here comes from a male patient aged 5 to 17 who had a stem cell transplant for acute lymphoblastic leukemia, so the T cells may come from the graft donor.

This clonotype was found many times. CDR3 nucleotide sequence: TGTGCCACCAGTTGTCGGCTACTAGCGGAATCCACAGATACGCAGTATTTT. Encoded protein: CATSCRLLAESTDTQYF. The gene calls are TRBV24-1 and TRBJ2-3, with 8 bases matching TRBD2. The V gene's germline CDR1 is KGHDR and CDR2 SFDVKD. CDR3 size: 17 residues. V lost 6 bases, J lost 2 bases, and 12 bases stayed unmatched.

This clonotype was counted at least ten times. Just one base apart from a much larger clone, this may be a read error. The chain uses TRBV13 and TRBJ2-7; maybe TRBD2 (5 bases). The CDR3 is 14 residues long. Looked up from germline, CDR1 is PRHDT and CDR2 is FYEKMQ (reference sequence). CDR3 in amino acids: CASILALLLHEQYF. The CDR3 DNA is TGTGCCAGCATCTTAGCGCTCCTTTTGCACGAGCAGTACTTC. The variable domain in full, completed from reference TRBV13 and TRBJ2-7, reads AAGVIQSPRHLIKEKRETATLKCYPIPRHDTVYWYQQGPGQDPQFLISFYEKMQSDKGSIPDRFSAQQFSDYHSELNMSSLELGDSALYFCASILALLLHEQYFGPGTRLTVT.

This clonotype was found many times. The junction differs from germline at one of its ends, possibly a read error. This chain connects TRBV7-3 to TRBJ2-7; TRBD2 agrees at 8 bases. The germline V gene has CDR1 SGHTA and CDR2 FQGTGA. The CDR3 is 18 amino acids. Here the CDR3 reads CASTLRRAGAYGCYEQYF. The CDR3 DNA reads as TGTGCCAGCACCTTAAGAAGAGCGGGAGCCTATGGATGCTACGAGCAGTACTTC.

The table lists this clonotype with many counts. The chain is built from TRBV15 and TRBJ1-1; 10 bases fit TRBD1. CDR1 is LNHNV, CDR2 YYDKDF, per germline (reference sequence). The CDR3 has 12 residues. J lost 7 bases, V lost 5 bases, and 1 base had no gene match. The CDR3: CATSGDRGEAFF. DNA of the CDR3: TGTGCCACCAGCGGGGACAGGGGTGAAGCTTTCTTT.

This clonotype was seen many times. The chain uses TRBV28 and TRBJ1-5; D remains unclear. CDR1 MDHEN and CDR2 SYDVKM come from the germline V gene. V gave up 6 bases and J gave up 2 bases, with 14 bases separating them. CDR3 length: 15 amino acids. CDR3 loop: CASRNPLGGNQPQHF. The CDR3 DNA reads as TGTGCCAGCAGAAACCCACTGGGTGGCAATCAGCCCCAGCATTTT. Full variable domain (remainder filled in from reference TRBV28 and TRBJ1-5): DVKVTQSSRYLVKRTGEKVFLECVQDMDHENMFWYRQDPGLGLRLIYFSYDVKMKEKGDIPEGYSVSREKKERFSLILESASTNQTSMYLCASRNPLGGNQPQHFGDGTRLSIL.

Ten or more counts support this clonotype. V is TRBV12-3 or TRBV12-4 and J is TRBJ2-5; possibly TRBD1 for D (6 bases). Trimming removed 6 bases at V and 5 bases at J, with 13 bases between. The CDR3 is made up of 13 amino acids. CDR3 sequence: CASSPDRRETQYF. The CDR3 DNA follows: TGTGCCAGCAGCCCCGACAGGAGGGAGACCCAGTACTTC.

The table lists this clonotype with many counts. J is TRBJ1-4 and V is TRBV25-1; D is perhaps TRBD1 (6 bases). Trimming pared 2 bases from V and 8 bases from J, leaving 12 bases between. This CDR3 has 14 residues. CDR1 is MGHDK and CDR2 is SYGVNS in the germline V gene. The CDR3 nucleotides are TGTGCCAGCAGTGAACCTCGACAGGTAGAAAAACTGTTTTTT. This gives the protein CASSEPRQVEKLFF.

The CDR3 sequence: CASSLSTSNEKLFF. As DNA, the CDR3 is TGTGCCAGCAGCTTGTCTACCTCCAATGAAAAACTGTTTTTT. The V call is TRBV6-1, the J call TRBJ1-4; D gene unclear. The CDR3 covers 14 residues. Trimming pared 6 bases from V and 5 bases from J, leaving 13 bases between. Germline CDR1 reads MNHNS; CDR2 reads SASEGT.

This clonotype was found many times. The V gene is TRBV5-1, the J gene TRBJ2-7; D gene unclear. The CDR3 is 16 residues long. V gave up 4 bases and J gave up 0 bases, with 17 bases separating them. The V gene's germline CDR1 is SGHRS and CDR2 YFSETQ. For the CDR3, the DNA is TGCGCCAGCAGCCTGGGGTTGGCCAGAGGCTCCTACGAGCAGTACTTC. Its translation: CASSLGLARGSYEQYF.

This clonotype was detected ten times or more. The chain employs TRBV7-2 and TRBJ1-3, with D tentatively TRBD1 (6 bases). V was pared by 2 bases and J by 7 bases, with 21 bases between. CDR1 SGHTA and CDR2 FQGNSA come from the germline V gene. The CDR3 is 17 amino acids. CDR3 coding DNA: TGTGCCAGCAGCTTAAGACCTCGGGACAAAGGGAGGAACACCATATATTTT. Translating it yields CASSLRPRDKGRNTIYF. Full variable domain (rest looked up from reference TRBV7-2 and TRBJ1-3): GAGVSQSPSNKVTEKGKDVELRCDPISGHTALYWYRQSLGQGLEFLIYFQGNSAPDKSGLPSDRFSAERTGGSVSTLTIQRTQQEDSAVYLCASSLRPRDKGRNTIYFGEGSWLTVV.

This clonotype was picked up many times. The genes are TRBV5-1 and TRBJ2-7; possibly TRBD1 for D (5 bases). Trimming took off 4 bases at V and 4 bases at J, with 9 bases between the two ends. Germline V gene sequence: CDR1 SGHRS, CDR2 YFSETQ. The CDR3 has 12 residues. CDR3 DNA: TGCGCCAGCAGCCTCGACAGATACGAGCAGTACTTC. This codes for CASSLDRYEQYF.

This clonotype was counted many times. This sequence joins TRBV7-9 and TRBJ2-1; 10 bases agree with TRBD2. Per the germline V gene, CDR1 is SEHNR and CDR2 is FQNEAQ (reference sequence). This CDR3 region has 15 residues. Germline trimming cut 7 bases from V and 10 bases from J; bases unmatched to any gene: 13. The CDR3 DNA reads TGTGCCAGCACCTCATATAGCGGGGGGCCCCCAGAGCAGTTCTTC. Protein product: CASTSYSGGPPEQFF.

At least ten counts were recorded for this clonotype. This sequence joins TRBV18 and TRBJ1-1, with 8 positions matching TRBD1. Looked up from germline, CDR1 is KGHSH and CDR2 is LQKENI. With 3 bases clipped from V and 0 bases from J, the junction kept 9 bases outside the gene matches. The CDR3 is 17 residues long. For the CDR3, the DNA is TGTGCCAGCTCACCCCTCCGACAGGGGCCCATGAACACTGAAGCTTTCTTT. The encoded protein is CASSPLRQGPMNTEAFF.

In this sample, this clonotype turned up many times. CDR3 region: CASSLTSGGGETQYF. DNA of the CDR3: TGTGCCAGCAGCCTCACTAGCGGGGGGGGCGAGACCCAGTACTTC. V usage is TRBV7-8 and J usage is TRBJ2-5; 13 nucleotides agree with TRBD2. From germline, CDR1 is SGHVS and CDR2 FQNEAQ. There are 15 residues in the CDR3. V trimming: 5 bases; J trimming: 5 bases; junction bases outside the gene matches: 5. Using reference TRBV7-8 and TRBJ2-5 for the parts outside the CDR3, the full variable domain is GAGVSQSPRYKVAKRGQDVALRCDPISGHVSLFWYQQALGQGPEFLTYFQNEAQLDKSGLPSDRFFAERPEGSVSTLKIQRTQQEDSAVYLCASSLTSGGGETQYFGPGTRLLVL.

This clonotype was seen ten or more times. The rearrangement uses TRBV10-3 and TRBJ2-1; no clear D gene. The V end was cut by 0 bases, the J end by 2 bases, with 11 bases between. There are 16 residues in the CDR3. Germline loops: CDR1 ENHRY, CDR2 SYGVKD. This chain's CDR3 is CAISESAGVAYNEQFF. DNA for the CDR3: TGTGCCATCAGTGAGTCAGCAGGAGTTGCCTACAATGAGCAGTTCTTC.

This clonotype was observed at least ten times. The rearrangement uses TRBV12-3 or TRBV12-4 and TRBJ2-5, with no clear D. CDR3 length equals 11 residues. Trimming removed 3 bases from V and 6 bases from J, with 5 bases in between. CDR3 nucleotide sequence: TGTGCCAGCAGTTTCAGTAAGACCCAGTACTTC. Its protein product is CASSFSKTQYF.

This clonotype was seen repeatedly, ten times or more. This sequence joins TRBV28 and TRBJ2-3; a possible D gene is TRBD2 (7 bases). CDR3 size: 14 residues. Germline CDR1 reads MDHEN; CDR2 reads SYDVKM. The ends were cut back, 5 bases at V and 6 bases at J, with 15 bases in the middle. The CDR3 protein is CASSLGGAGDTQYF. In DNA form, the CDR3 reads TGTGCCAGCAGTCTTGGGGGGGCAGGGGATACGCAGTATTTT.

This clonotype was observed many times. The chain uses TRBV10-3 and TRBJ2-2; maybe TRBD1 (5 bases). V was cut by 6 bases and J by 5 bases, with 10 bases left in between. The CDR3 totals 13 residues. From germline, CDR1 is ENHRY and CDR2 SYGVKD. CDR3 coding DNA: TGTGCCATCAGCGGACATCCAACCGGGGAGCTGTTTTTT. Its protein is CAISGHPTGELFF.

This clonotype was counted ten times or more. As DNA, the CDR3 is TGTGCCAGCAGTACAGGGGGAGGGTATACGCAGTATTTT. Encoded protein: CASSTGGGYTQYF. The chain joins TRBV6-1 to TRBJ2-3; D might be TRBD1 (8 bases). This CDR3 is 13 amino acids long. Germline CDR1 MNHNS, CDR2 SASEGT. V lost 5 bases and J lost 7, with 13 bases in between.

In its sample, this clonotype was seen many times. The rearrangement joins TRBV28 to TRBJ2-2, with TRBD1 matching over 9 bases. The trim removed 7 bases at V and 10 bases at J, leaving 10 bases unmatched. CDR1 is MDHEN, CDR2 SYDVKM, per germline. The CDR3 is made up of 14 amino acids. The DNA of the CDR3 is TGTGCCAGCACCCGGGACAGGGAGATTTTGGAGCTGTTTTTT. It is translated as CASTRDREILELFF.

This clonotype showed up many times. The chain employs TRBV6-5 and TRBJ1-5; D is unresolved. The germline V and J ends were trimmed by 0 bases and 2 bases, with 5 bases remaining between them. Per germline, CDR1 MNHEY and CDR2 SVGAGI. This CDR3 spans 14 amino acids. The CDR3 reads CASSYSGRNQPQHF. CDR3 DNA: TGTGCCAGCAGTTACTCAGGCCGCAATCAGCCCCAGCATTTT.

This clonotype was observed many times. CDR3 loop: CAISRGSNTGELFF. CDR3 bases: TGTGCCATCAGCCGGGGCTCGAACACCGGGGAGCTGTTTTTT. The chain has TRBV10-3 and TRBJ2-2, with D perhaps given as TRBD1 or TRBD2 (5 bases each). The length of the CDR3 is 14 residues. Germline-derived CDR1 and CDR2 are ENHRY and SYGVKD. V lost 6 bases to trimming and J lost 0 bases, with 8 bases between them.

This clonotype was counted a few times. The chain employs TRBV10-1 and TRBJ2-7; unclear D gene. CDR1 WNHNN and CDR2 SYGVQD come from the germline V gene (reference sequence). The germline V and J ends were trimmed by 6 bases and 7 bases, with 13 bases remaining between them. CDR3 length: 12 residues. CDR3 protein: CASRGSSTEQYF. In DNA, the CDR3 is TGCGCCAGCAGGGGAAGCTCTACGGAGCAGTACTTC.

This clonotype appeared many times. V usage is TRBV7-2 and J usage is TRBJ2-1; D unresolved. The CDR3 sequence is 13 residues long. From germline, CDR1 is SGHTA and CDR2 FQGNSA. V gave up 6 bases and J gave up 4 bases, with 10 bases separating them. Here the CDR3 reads CASSSPLYNEQFF. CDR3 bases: TGTGCCAGCAGTTCTCCTTTGTACAATGAGCAGTTCTTC.

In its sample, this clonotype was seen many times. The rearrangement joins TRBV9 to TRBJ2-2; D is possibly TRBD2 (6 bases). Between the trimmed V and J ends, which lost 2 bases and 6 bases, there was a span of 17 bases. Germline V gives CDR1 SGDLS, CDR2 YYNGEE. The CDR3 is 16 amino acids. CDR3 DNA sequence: TGTGCCAGCAGCGTGGGAGGACATCCCAAAGCCGGGGAGCTGTTTTTT. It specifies CASSVGGHPKAGELFF.

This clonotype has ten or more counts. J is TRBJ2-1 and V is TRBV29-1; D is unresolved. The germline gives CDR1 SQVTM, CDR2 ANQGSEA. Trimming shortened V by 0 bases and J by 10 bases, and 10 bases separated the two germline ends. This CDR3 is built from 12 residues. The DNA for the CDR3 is TGCAGCGTTGAAGACGGGTACCCCGAGCAGTTCTTC. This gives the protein CSVEDGYPEQFF.

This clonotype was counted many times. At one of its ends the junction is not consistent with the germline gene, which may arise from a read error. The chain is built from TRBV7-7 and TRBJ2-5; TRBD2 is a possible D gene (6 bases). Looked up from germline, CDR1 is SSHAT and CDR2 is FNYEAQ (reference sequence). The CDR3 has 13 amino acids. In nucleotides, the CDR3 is TGTGCTAGCAGCTTAGGAGCGGGAGAGACCCAGTACTTC. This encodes CASSLGAGETQYF.

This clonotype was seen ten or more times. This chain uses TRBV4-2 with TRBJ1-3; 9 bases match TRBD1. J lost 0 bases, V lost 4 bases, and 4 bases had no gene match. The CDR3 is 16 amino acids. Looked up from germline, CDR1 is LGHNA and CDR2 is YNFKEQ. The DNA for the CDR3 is TGTGCCAGCAGCCGCCGGACAGGGGCCTCTGGAAACACCATATATTTT. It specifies CASSRRTGASGNTIYF.

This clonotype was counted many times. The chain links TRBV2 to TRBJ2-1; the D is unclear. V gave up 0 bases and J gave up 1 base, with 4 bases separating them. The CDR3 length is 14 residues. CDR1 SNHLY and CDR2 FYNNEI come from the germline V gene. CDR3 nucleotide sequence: TGTGCCAGCAGTGAAGCGGGGTCCTACAATGAGCAGTTCTTC. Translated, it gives CASSEAGSYNEQFF.

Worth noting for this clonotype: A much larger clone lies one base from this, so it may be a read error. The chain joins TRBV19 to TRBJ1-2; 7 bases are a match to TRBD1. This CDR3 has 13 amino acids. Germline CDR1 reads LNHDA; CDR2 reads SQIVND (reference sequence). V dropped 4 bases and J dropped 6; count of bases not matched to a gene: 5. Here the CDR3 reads CASSTRQGHGYTF. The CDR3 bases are TGTGCCAGTAGTACCCGACAGGGACATGGCTACACCTTC.

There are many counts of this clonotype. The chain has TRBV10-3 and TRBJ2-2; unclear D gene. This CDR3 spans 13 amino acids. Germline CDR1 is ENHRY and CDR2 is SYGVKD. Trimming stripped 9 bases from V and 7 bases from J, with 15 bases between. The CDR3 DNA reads TGTGCCATAGGTTGGAAGGAAGGCGGGGAGCTGTTTTTT. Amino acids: CAIGWKEGGELFF.

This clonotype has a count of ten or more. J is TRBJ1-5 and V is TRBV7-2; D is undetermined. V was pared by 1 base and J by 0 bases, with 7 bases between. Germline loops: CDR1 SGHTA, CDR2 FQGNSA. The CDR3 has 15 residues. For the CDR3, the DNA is TGTGCCAGCAGCTTAGGGTTTAATAGCAATCAGCCCCAGCATTTT. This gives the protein CASSLGFNSNQPQHF.